One and the same sample provided the 13 T cell receptor beta chains below, sequenced in a study of blood T cell repertoires in COVID-19. The protocol was immunoSEQ multiplex PCR, while the TCRdb copy is restricted to in-frame clones and leaves out a portion. The sample consists of 73,000 or so clones, about 80% of them appearing once. Material: peripheral blood. The receptors come from a woman aged 55-69 years with acute or convalescent COVID-19.

This chain connects TRBV3-1 (or the pseudogene TRBV3-2) to TRBJ1-2, with TRBD1 matching over 11 bases. There are 16 residues in the CDR3. The germline CDR1 and CDR2 sequences are LGHDT and YNNKEL (reference sequence). Trimming at V came to 5 bases and at J to 4 bases, leaving 9 bases not matched to a gene. CDR3 bases: TGTGCCAGCAGCTTGGACAGGGGGCGATGGGGCTATGGCTACACCTTC. It encodes CASSLDRGRWGYGYTF.

The CDR3 sequence: CASSLDLSGGNQPQHF. The CDR3 DNA is TGCGCCAGCAGCTTGGATTTGTCAGGGGGGAATCAGCCCCAGCATTTT. This rearrangement joins TRBV5-1 to TRBJ1-5; 7 nucleotides agree with TRBD1. Germline CDR1 reads SGHRS; CDR2 reads YFSETQ. The CDR3 spans 16 residues. V lost 0 bases and J lost 4; bases outside the gene matches: 7.

This clone has a single count. The chain combines TRBV5-1 with TRBJ2-2; maybe TRBD2 (6 bases). CDR1 and CDR2 (germline): SGHRS, YFSETQ. This CDR3 region has 14 residues. The V end lost 4 bases, the J end lost 5 bases, and 12 bases lay between the germline ends. DNA of the CDR3: TGCGCCAGCAGCCCGGATGGGGGGACCGGGGAGCTGTTTTTT. It translates to CASSPDGGTGELFF. Using reference TRBV5-1 and TRBJ2-2 for the parts outside the CDR3, the full variable domain is KAGVTQTPRYLIKTRGQQVTLSCSPISGHRSVSWYQQTPGQGLQFLFEYFSETQRNKGNFPGRFSGRQFSNSRSEMNVSTLELGDSALYLCASSPDGGTGELFFGEGSRLTVL.

This sequence joins TRBV24-1 and TRBJ1-2; perhaps TRBD1 as D (5 bases). The germline V gene encodes CDR1 KGHDR and CDR2 SFDVKD. The CDR3 runs 14 residues. Trimming shortened V by 1 base and J by 2 bases, and 7 bases separated the two germline ends. The CDR3: CATSDFAGNYGYTF. The DNA for the CDR3 is TGTGCCACCAGTGATTTTGCAGGGAACTATGGCTACACCTTC.

The chain joins TRBV2 to TRBJ2-5; no definite D call. Germline CDR1 reads SNHLY; CDR2 reads FYNNEI. V lost 7 bases to trimming and J lost 1 base, with 4 bases between them. The CDR3 is 11 amino acids. CDR3 DNA sequence: TGTGCCAGCAAGCTCCAAGAGACCCAGTACTTC. Translated: CASKLQETQYF.

The V call is TRBV9, the J call TRBJ2-3, with 7 nucleotides matching TRBD2. The CDR3 sequence is 15 residues long. CDR1 is SGDLS, CDR2 YYNGEE, per germline. The ends lost 3 bases at V and 0 bases at J; junction bases unmatched: 4. The CDR3 here is CASSAPGGSTDTQYF. As DNA, the CDR3 is TGTGCCAGCAGCGCCCCCGGGGGGAGCACAGATACGCAGTATTTT. Supplemented by reference TRBV9 and TRBJ2-3, the full variable domain reads DSGVTQTPKHLITATGQRVTLRCSPRSGDLSVYWYQQSLDQGLQFLIQYYNGEERAKGNILERFSAQQFPDLHSELNLSSLELGDSALYFCASSAPGGSTDTQYFGPGTRLTVL.

The CDR3 region has the DNA TGTGCCAGCAGTTACTCAAACCTAGCGGGGAACTACGAGCAGTACTTC. Translated, it gives CASSYSNLAGNYEQYF. The chain is built from TRBV6-6 and TRBJ2-7; 9 nucleotides match TRBD2. The V and J ends lost 0 bases and 3 bases, in that order; junction bases with no gene match: 6. This CDR3 has 16 amino acids. From germline, CDR1 is MNHNY and CDR2 SVGAGI (reference sequence).

V gene TRBV18 combines with J gene TRBJ1-1, with 7 nucleotides matching TRBD1. The CDR3 has 16 amino acids. After removal of 4 bases from V and 0 bases from J, the junction contained 8 bases not matched to a gene. The V gene's germline CDR1 is KGHSH and CDR2 LQKENI. CDR3 protein: CASSLARQGVNTEAFF. CDR3 nucleotides: TGTGCCAGCTCACTCGCCCGACAGGGCGTGAACACTGAAGCTTTCTTT.

This sequence joins TRBV7-9 and TRBJ1-1, with D maybe TRBD1 (6 bases). Trimming pared 4 bases from V and 0 bases from J, leaving 12 bases between. CDR1 SEHNR and CDR2 FQNEAQ come from the germline V gene (reference sequence). The CDR3 covers 15 residues. The CDR3 DNA reads as TGTGCCAGCAGCTCCTATGAGGGGGTGAACACTGAAGCTTTCTTT. It translates to CASSSYEGVNTEAFF.

The V and J genes are TRBV5-1 and TRBJ2-2; weak D call: TRBD2 (5 bases). The V end lost 0 bases, the J end lost 4 bases, and 10 bases lay between the germline ends. CDR3 length: 15 amino acids. Germline loops: CDR1 SGHRS, CDR2 YFSETQ. This CDR3 is CASSLASGSTGELFF. CDR3 sequence (DNA): TGCGCCAGCAGCTTGGCCTCTGGGAGCACCGGGGAGCTGTTTTTT.

The rearrangement joins TRBV9 to TRBJ1-4; 10 positions match TRBD1. V lost 4 bases and J lost 7; bases outside the gene matches: 7. The CDR3 is 15 residues long. From germline, CDR1 is SGDLS and CDR2 YYNGEE. The chain's CDR3 is CASSQTGTGAEKLFF. DNA of the CDR3: TGTGCCAGCAGCCAGACCGGGACAGGGGCTGAAAAACTGTTTTTT.

The genes are TRBV21-1 and TRBJ2-3; TRBD2 is the table's D call and was not checked against the DNA. TRBV21-1 is a pseudogene segment. This CDR3 has 17 residues. CDR3 nucleotides: TGTGCCAGCATCCTCCTACCCAAGCGGGGGACCACAGATACGCAGTATTTT. Its protein is CASILLPKRGTTDTQYF.

The chain joins TRBV7-6 to TRBJ2-7, with 11 bases fitting TRBD1. Trimming took 2 bases from V and 3 from J; bases not matched to a gene: 15. The germline V gene has CDR1 SGHVS and CDR2 FNYEAQ. The CDR3 sequence is 19 residues long. This CDR3 is CASSLIHIPGTGGFYEQYF. DNA of the CDR3: TGTGCCAGCAGCTTAATTCATATCCCCGGGACAGGGGGTTTCTACGAGCAGTACTTC.